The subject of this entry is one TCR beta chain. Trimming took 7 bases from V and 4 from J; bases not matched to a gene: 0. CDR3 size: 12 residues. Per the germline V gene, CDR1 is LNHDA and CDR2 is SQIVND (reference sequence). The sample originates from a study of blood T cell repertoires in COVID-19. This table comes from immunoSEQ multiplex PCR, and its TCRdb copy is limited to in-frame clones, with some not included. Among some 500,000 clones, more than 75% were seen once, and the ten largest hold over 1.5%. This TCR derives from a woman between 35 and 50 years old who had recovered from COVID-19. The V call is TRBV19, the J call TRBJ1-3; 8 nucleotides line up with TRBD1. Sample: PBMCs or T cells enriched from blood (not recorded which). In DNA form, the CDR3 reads TGTGCCAGTAACAGGGGGGGAAACACCATATATTTT. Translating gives CASNRGGNTIYF.